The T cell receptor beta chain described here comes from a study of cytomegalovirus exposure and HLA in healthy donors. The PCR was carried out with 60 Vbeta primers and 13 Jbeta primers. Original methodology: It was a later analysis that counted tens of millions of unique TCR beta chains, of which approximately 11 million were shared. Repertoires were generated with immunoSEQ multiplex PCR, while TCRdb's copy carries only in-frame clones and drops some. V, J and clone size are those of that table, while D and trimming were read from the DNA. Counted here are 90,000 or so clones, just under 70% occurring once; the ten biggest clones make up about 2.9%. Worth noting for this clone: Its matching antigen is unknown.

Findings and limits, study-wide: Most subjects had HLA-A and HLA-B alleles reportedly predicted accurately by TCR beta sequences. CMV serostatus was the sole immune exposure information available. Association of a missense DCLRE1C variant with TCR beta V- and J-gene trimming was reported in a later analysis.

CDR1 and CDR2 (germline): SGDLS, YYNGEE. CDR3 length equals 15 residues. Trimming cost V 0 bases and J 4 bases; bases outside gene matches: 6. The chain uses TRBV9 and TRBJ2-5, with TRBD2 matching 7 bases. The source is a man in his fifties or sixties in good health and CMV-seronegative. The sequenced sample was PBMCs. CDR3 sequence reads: CASSVERTRGETQYF. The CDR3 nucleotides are TGTGCCAGCAGCGTAGAAAGGACTAGGGGAGAGACCCAGTACTTC.